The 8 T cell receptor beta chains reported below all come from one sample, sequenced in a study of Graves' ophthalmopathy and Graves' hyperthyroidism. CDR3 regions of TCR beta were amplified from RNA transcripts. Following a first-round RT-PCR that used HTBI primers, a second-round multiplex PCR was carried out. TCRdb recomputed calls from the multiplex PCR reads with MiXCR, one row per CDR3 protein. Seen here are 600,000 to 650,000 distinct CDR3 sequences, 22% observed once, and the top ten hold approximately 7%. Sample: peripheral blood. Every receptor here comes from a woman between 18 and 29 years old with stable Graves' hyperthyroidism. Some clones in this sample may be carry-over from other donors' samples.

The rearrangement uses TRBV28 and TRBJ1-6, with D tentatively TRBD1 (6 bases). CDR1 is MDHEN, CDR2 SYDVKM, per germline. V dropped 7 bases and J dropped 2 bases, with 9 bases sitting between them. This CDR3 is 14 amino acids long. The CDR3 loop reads CASKGGPYNSPLHF. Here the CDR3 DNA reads TGTGCCAGCAAAGGGGGGCCCTATAATTCACCCCTCCACTTT.

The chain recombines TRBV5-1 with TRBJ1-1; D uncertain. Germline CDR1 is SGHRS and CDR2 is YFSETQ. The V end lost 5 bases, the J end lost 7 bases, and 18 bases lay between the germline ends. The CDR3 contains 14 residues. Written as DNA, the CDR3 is TGCGCCAGCAGAGTTTCTCCTTCCGGGAGTGAAGCTTTCTTT. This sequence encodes CASRVSPSGSEAFF.

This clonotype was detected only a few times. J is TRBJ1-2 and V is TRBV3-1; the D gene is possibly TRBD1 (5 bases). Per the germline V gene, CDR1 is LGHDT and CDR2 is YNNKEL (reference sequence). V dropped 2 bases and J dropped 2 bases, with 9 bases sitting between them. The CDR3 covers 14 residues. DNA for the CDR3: TGTGCCAGCAGCCAATACGACAGAAACTATGGCTACACCTTC. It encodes CASSQYDRNYGYTF.

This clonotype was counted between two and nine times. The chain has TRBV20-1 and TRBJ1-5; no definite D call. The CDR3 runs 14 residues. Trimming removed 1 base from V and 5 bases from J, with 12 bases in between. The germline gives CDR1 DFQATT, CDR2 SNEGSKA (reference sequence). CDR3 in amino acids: CSARVLGRDQPQHF. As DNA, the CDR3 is TGCAGTGCTAGAGTCCTAGGGAGGGATCAGCCCCAGCATTTT.

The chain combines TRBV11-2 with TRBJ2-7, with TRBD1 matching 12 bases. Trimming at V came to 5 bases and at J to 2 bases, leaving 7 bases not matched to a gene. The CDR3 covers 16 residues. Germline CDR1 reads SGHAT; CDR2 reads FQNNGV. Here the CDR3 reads CASSLRDRGLTYEQYF. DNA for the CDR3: TGTGCCAGCAGCCTCCGGGACAGGGGGCTCACCTACGAGCAGTACTTC. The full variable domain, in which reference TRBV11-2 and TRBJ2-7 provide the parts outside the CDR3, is EAGVAQSPRYKIIEKRQSVAFWCNPISGHATLYWYQQILGQGPKLLIQFQNNGVVDDSQLPKDRFSAERLKGVDSTLKIQPAKLEDSAVYLCASSLRDRGLTYEQYFGPGTRLTVT.

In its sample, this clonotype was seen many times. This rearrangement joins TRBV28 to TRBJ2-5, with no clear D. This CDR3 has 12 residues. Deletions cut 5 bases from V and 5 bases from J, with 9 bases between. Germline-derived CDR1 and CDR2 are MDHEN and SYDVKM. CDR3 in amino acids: CASSPLQETQYF. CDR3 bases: TGTGCCAGCAGTCCTCTGCAGGAGACCCAGTACTTC.

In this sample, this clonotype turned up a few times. The CDR3 sequence is CALTDPSGNEQYF. CDR3 nucleotide sequence: TGTGCCCTGACCGACCCTAGCGGTAACGAGCAGTACTTC. The rearrangement joins TRBV7-9 to TRBJ2-7; 7 bases agree with TRBD2. Germline CDR1 SEHNR, CDR2 FQNEAQ (reference sequence). The ends lost 11 bases at V and 5 bases at J; junction bases unmatched: 12. This CDR3 has 13 residues.

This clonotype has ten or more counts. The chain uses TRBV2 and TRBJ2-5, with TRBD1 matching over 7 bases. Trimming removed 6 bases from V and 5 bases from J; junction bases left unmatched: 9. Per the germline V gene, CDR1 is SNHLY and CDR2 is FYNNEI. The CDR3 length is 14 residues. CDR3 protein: CASRLDRVKETQYF. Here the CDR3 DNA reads TGTGCCAGCAGATTAGACAGGGTCAAGGAGACCCAGTACTTC.